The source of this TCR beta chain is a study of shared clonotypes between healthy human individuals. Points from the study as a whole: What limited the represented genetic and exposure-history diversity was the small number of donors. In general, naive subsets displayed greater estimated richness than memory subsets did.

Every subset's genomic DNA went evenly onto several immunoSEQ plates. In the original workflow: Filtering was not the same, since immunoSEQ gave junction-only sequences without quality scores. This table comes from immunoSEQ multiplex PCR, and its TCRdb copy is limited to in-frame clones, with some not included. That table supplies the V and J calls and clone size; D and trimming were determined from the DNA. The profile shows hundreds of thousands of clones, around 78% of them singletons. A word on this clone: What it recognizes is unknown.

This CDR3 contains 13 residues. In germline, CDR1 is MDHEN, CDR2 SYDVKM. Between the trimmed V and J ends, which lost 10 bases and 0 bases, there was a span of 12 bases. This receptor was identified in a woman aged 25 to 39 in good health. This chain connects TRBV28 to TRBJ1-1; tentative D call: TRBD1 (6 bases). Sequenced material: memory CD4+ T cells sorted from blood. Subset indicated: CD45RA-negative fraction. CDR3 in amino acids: CATEGGMNTEAFF. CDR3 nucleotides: TGTGCCACCGAGGGGGGCATGAACACTGAAGCTTTCTTT. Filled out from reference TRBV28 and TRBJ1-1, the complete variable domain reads DVKVTQSSRYLVKRTGEKVFLECVQDMDHENMFWYRQDPGLGLRLIYFSYDVKMKEKGDIPEGYSVSREKKERFSLILESASTNQTSMYLCATEGGMNTEAFFGQGTRLTVV.